This entry is about one TCR beta chain. TCRdb keeps only in-frame clones here, not all; method: immunoSEQ multiplex PCR. The sample has around 600,000 clones, 95% to 98% seen once. Germline V gene sequence: CDR1 SGHNT, CDR2 YYREEE (reference sequence). Trimming stripped 1 base from V and 6 bases from J, with 11 bases between. This CDR3 comprises 13 residues. Naive CD8 isolation took CD45RO-negative cells positively selected for CCR7 and excluded terminally differentiated effector memory CD45RA+ cells. The data were obtained in a study of shared clonotypes between healthy human individuals. The clonotype was recovered from a man younger than 45 in good health. The chain uses TRBV5-4 and TRBJ2-7, with D possibly TRBD1 on 6 matching bases. Sequencing was performed on naive CD8+ T cells sorted from blood. CDR3 amino acids: CASSLLGASEQYF. CDR3 bases: TGTGCCAGCAGCTTGTTGGGGGCGAGCGAGCAGTACTTC.